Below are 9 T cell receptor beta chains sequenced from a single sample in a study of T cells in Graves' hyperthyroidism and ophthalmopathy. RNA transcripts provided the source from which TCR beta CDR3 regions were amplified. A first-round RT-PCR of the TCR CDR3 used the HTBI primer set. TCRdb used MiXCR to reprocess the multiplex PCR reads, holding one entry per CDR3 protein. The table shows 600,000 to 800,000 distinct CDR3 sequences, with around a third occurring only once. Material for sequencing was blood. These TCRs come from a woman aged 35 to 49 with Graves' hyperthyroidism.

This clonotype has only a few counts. CDR3 sequence reads: CASSSPQGAGGYTF. CDR3 nucleotides: TGTGCCAGCAGTTCTCCACAGGGGGCCGGTGGCTACACCTTC. The chain links TRBV6-5 to TRBJ1-2, with 9 bases lining up with TRBD1. The ends lost 4 bases at V and 7 bases at J; junction bases unmatched: 7. Germline CDR1 is MNHEY and CDR2 is SVGAGI. This CDR3 region has 14 residues.

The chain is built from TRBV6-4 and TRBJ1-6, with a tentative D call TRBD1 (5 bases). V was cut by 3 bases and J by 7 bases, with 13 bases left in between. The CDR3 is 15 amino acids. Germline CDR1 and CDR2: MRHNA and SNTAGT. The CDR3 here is CASSERGVLNSPLHF. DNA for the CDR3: TGTGCCAGCAGTGAGCGGGGGGTCCTGAATTCACCCCTCCACTTT.

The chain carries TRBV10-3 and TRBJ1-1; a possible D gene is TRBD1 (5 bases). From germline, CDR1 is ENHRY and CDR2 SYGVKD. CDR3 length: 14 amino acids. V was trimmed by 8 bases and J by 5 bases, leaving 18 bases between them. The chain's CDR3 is CAIGERGAGTEAFF. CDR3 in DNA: TGTGCCATCGGGGAGAGGGGCGCGGGGACTGAAGCTTTCTTT.

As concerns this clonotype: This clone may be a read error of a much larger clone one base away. CDR3 protein: CSARGDGGRETQYF. In DNA form, the CDR3 reads TGCAGTGCTAGAGGTGACGGGGGTCGGGAGACCCAGTACTTC. The chain recombines TRBV20-1 with TRBJ2-5, with a possible D match to TRBD2 (6 bases). Germline loops: CDR1 DFQATT, CDR2 SNEGSKA (reference sequence). This CDR3 spans 14 amino acids. Between the trimmed V and J ends, which lost 1 base and 5 bases, there was a span of 14 bases.

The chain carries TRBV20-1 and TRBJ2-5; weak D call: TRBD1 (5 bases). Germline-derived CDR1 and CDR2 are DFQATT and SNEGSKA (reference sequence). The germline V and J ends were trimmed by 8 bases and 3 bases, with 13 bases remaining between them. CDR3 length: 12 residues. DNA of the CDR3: TGCAGTTCCTATAGGGGCGAAGAGACCCAGTACTTC. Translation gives CSSYRGEETQYF.

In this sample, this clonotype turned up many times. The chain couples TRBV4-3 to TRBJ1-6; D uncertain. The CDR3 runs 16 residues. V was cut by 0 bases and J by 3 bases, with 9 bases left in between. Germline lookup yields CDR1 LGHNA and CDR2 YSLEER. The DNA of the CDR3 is TGCGCCAGCAGCCAAGACAGACGGGGCTATAATTCACCCCTCCACTTT. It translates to CASSQDRRGYNSPLHF.

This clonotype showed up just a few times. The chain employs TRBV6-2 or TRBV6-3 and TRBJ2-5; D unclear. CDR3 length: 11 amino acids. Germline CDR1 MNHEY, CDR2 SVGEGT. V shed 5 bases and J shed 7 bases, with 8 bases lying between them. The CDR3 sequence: CASSPQWTQYF. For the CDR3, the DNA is TGTGCCAGCAGTCCCCAATGGACCCAGTACTTC.

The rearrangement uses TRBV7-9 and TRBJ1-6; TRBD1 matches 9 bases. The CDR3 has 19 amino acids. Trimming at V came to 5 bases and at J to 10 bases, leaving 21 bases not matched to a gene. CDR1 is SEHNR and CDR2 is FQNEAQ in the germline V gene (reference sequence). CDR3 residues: CASSPRGTGSTATGSPLHF. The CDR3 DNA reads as TGTGCCAGCAGCCCCCGGGGGACAGGGTCGACAGCTACGGGGTCACCCCTCCACTTT. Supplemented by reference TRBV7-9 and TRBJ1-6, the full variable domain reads DTGVSQNPRHKITKRGQNVTFRCDPISEHNRLYWYRQTLGQGPEFLTYFQNEAQLEKSRLLSDRFSAERPKGSFSTLEIQRTEQGDSAMYLCASSPRGTGSTATGSPLHFGNGTRLTVT.

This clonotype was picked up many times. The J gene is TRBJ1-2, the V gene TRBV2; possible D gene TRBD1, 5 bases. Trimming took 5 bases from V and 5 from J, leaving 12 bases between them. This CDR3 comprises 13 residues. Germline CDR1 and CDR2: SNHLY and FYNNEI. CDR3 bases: TGTGCCAGCAGTCCGGGACGCAATTATGGCTACACCTTC. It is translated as CASSPGRNYGYTF.